What follows are 27 T cell receptor beta chains derived from one specimen sequenced in a study of cytotoxic CD8 clonotypes in ibrutinib-treated CLL. The table came from immunoSEQ multiplex PCR; TCRdb's copy has only in-frame clones and leaves some out. This table holds under 300,000 clones, around 69% found once. The source material was PBMCs, sampled at disease progression, from a patient treated with ibrutinib. These TCRs come from a human donor with chronic lymphocytic leukemia.

The V gene is TRBV7-3, the J gene TRBJ1-2; 8 positions agree with TRBD1. The CDR3 has 14 amino acids. V lost 5 bases and J lost 4; bases outside the gene matches: 6. CDR1 SGHTA and CDR2 FQGTGA come from the germline V gene. The CDR3, as DNA: TGTGCCAGCAGCCCACAGGGGGGAGGCTATGGCTACACCTTC. This translates into CASSPQGGGYGYTF.

This rearrangement joins TRBV2 to TRBJ2-1; possible D gene TRBD2, 6 bases. Germline V gene data show CDR1 as SNHLY and CDR2 as FYNNEI. This CDR3 has 13 residues. This CDR3 is CGNWDWSYNEQFF. The CDR3 bases are TGTGGCAACTGGGACTGGAGCTACAATGAGCAGTTCTTC.

This sequence joins TRBV29-1 and TRBJ2-7, with D perhaps TRBD1 (6 bases). V was pared by 1 base and J by 1 base, with 8 bases between. Germline CDR1 is SQVTM and CDR2 is ANQGSEA. The CDR3 is made up of 13 amino acids. CDR3 protein: CSVEGGQSYEQYF. CDR3 DNA: TGCAGCGTTGAAGGGGGACAATCCTACGAGCAGTACTTC.

The gene calls are TRBV4-1 and TRBJ2-7, with 7 bases identical to TRBD2. CDR3 length equals 14 residues. Unmatched junction bases numbered 6, after V lost 1 base and J lost 6 bases. The germline gives CDR1 MGHRA, CDR2 YSYEKL. CDR3 DNA: TGCGCCAGCAGCCAAGTAGGGCGGGGGTCCGAGCAGTACTTC. Amino acids: CASSQVGRGSEQYF.

This chain uses TRBV28 with TRBJ2-3; TRBD1 matches 11 bases. V lost 6 bases to trimming and J lost 2 bases; unmatched junction nucleotides: 4. CDR1 and CDR2 from the germline V gene are MDHEN and SYDVKM. The CDR3 contains 15 residues. The CDR3 here is CASRDRGRYTDTQYF. For the CDR3, the DNA is TGTGCCAGCAGGGACAGGGGGCGGTACACAGATACGCAGTATTTT.

In its sample, this clone was seen once. The chain recombines TRBV11-1 with TRBJ2-5; D might be TRBD2 (6 bases). Germline CDR1 is SGHAT and CDR2 is FQDESV (reference sequence). The CDR3 spans 16 residues. V was pared by 1 base and J by 1 base, with 13 bases between. The CDR3 nucleotides read TGTGCCAGCAGCTTAGTACTCGGGGGTGCCCAAGAGACCCAGTACTTC. Translation gives CASSLVLGGAQETQYF. Full variable domain (remainder filled in from reference TRBV11-1 and TRBJ2-5): EAEVAQSPRYKITEKSQAVAFWCDPISGHATLYWYRQILGQGPELLVQFQDESVVDDSQLPKDRFSAERLKGVDSTLKIQPAELGDSAMYLCASSLVLGGAQETQYFGPGTRLLVL.

This clone has a handful of counts. This chain uses TRBV18 with TRBJ1-2; D perhaps matches TRBD1 (5 bases). Deletions cut 0 bases from V and 2 bases from J, with 10 bases between. Germline-derived CDR1 and CDR2 are KGHSH and LQKENI. This CDR3 has 15 amino acids. The CDR3 nucleotides read TGTGCCAGCTCACCACCGAGGGGTAGCAACTATGGCTACACCTTC. This codes for CASSPPRGSNYGYTF.

This chain connects TRBV7-8 to TRBJ2-7; 14 nucleotides agree with TRBD2. V was clipped by 1 base and J by 6 bases; unmatched bases: 11. Germline V CDR1 and CDR2: SGHVS, FQNEAQ. The CDR3 has 18 residues. The CDR3 DNA reads as TGTGCCAGCAGCTTAGTCAGACTAGCGGGAGGGCCGGTCTCCGAGCAGTACTTC. Its translation is CASSLVRLAGGPVSEQYF.

The CDR3 nucleotides are TGTGCCAGCAGTAGGGGACCGCCGAACACTGAAGCTTTCTTT. It specifies CASSRGPPNTEAFF. This chain links TRBV28 with TRBJ1-1; a weak D match, TRBD1 (5 bases). CDR1 is MDHEN and CDR2 is SYDVKM in the germline V gene. V shed 5 bases and J shed 1 base, with 11 bases lying between them. The CDR3 is 14 residues long.

V usage is TRBV19 and J usage is TRBJ2-7, with 9 bases lining up with TRBD1. V shed 3 bases and J 0 bases; nucleotides not matched to a gene: 3. The CDR3 is 15 amino acids. CDR1 is LNHDA, CDR2 SQIVND, per germline (reference sequence). As DNA, the CDR3 is TGTGCCAGTAGTATTTTGACAGGGGGCTCCTACGAGCAGTACTTC. Protein sequence: CASSILTGGSYEQYF. The full variable domain, its missing parts supplied by reference TRBV19 and TRBJ2-7, is DGGITQSPKYLFRKEGQNVTLSCEQNLNHDAMYWYRQDPGQGLRLIYYSQIVNDFQKGDIAEGYSVSREKKESFPLTVTSAQKNPTAFYLCASSILTGGSYEQYFGPGTRLTVT.

The rearrangement uses TRBV25-1 and TRBJ2-7; 7 nucleotides line up with TRBD1. Germline lookup yields CDR1 MGHDK and CDR2 SYGVNS. Trimming at V came to 6 bases and at J to 5 bases, leaving 10 bases not matched to a gene. The CDR3 length is 14 residues. The CDR3 coding sequence is TGTGCCAGCAGGAGGGGGCTGGAGGCCCACGAGCAGTACTTC. Protein sequence: CASRRGLEAHEQYF.

The rearrangement joins TRBV19 to TRBJ1-2; a weak D match, TRBD1 (5 bases). Between the trimmed V and J ends, which lost 5 bases and 0 bases, there was a span of 13 bases. The length of the CDR3 is 15 residues. CDR1 is LNHDA and CDR2 is SQIVND in the germline V gene (reference sequence). CDR3 sequence (DNA): TGTGCCAGTAGTTCGGGACCTAAACCTAACTATGGCTACACCTTC. The encoded protein is CASSSGPKPNYGYTF. The variable domain in full, with the rest retrieved from reference TRBV19 and TRBJ1-2, is DGGITQSPKYLFRKEGQNVTLSCEQNLNHDAMYWYRQDPGQGLRLIYYSQIVNDFQKGDIAEGYSVSREKKESFPLTVTSAQKNPTAFYLCASSSGPKPNYGYTFGSGTRLTVV.

V usage is TRBV5-1 and J usage is TRBJ2-7; D perhaps matches TRBD1 (6 bases). With 4 bases removed from V and 2 bases from J, the gap between germline ends came to 13 bases. This CDR3 spans 14 amino acids. CDR1 and CDR2 from the germline V gene are SGHRS and YFSETQ. The CDR3 is CASSEQGHTYEQYF. The CDR3 region has the DNA TGCGCCAGCAGCGAACAGGGACATACCTACGAGCAGTACTTC.

The genes are TRBV2 and TRBJ1-3; TRBD1 aligns across 10 bases. Germline V gives CDR1 SNHLY, CDR2 FYNNEI. V lost 10 bases and J lost 4; bases outside the gene matches: 4. CDR3 length: 13 amino acids. The CDR3 DNA reads as TGTGCCAAGGGACAGGGGAGGGGAAACACCATATATTTT. Translation: CAKGQGRGNTIYF.

This chain connects TRBV6-5 to TRBJ1-1; TRBD1 might be the D (6 bases). The V end lost 0 bases, the J end lost 2 bases, and 7 bases lay between the germline ends. Germline V lookup: CDR1 MNHEY, CDR2 SVGAGI. CDR3 size: 14 residues. CDR3 loop: CASSYSGHNTEAFF. The DNA for the CDR3 is TGTGCCAGCAGTTACTCGGGACATAACACTGAAGCTTTCTTT.

This clone was seen once. V gene TRBV9 combines with J gene TRBJ2-3; unclear D gene. Trimming pared 2 bases from V and 2 bases from J, leaving 9 bases between. The V gene's germline CDR1 is SGDLS and CDR2 YYNGEE. This CDR3 comprises 14 residues. For the CDR3, the DNA is TGTGCCAGCAGCGTTACGGTAACCACAGATACGCAGTATTTT. This codes for CASSVTVTTDTQYF.

The rearrangement joins TRBV7-9 to TRBJ1-4; D is possibly TRBD1 (5 bases). This CDR3 comprises 15 residues. Germline-derived CDR1 and CDR2 are SEHNR and FQNEAQ (reference sequence). V dropped 1 base and J dropped 8 bases, with 14 bases sitting between them. CDR3 nucleotides: TGTGCCAGCAGCTTAGGGCAGGGCTGGGGGGAAAAACTGTTTTTT. Translation: CASSLGQGWGEKLFF.

In this sample, this clone turned up once. The rearrangement joins TRBV6-5 to TRBJ2-5, with unresolved D. The CDR3 extends over 14 amino acids. The ends were cut back, 2 bases at V and 5 bases at J, with 12 bases in the middle. Germline V gives CDR1 MNHEY, CDR2 SVGAGI. CDR3 sequence: CASSYNPSRETQYF. CDR3 in DNA: TGTGCCAGCAGTTACAACCCCTCTCGGGAGACCCAGTACTTC.

The chain has TRBV6-5 and TRBJ1-6, with a possible D match to TRBD1 (6 bases). This CDR3 contains 15 residues. V dropped 6 bases and J dropped 5 bases, with 14 bases sitting between them. Germline lookup yields CDR1 MNHEY and CDR2 SVGAGI. CDR3 DNA: TGTGCCAGCAGGGCCCGACAGGCCGATAATTCACCCCTCCACTTT. This sequence encodes CASRARQADNSPLHF.

The chain employs TRBV12-5 and TRBJ2-7; TRBD2 might be the D (6 bases). Germline values: CDR1 LGHNT, CDR2 FRNRAP. The CDR3 runs to 18 residues. The germline V and J ends were trimmed by 1 base and 3 bases, with 22 bases remaining between them. The CDR3 region has the DNA TGTGCTAGTGGTTTGGACCTCTATGGGGGAGGTAGGCTCTACGAGCAGTACTTC. This translates into CASGLDLYGGGRLYEQYF.

The chain joins TRBV5-1 to TRBJ1-2, with D perhaps matching TRBD1 (5 bases). This CDR3 region has 14 residues. Germline values: CDR1 SGHRS, CDR2 YFSETQ. The V end was cut by 0 bases, the J end by 3 bases, with 9 bases between. This CDR3 reads CASSLEEGDYGYTF. The CDR3 region has the DNA TGCGCCAGCAGCTTGGAGGAAGGGGACTATGGCTACACCTTC.

With regard to this clone: Other DNA sequences in this sample translate to the same CDR3. V usage is TRBV5-1 and J usage is TRBJ2-1; perhaps D is TRBD1 or TRBD2 (6 bases each). This CDR3 contains 13 residues. V lost 2 bases, J lost 4 bases, and 7 bases lay in between. Germline CDR1 is SGHRS and CDR2 is YFSETQ. CDR3 nucleotide sequence: TGCGCCAGCAGCTTAGGGGGGTACAATGAGCAGTTCTTC. This gives the protein CASSLGGYNEQFF.

CDR3 sequence: CASSLGIAGGLYNEQFF. DNA of the CDR3: TGCGCCAGCAGCTTGGGGATAGCGGGGGGCCTTTACAATGAGCAGTTCTTC. The chain combines TRBV5-1 with TRBJ2-1; 10 bases line up with TRBD2. Per germline, CDR1 SGHRS and CDR2 YFSETQ. The V and J ends lost 0 bases and 4 bases, in that order; junction bases with no gene match: 7. The CDR3 is made up of 17 amino acids.

This rearrangement joins TRBV29-1 to TRBJ2-3; the D is unclear. Deletions cut 3 bases from V and 2 bases from J, with 9 bases between. The CDR3 runs 13 residues. CDR1 is SQVTM and CDR2 is ANQGSEA in the germline V gene. DNA for the CDR3: TGCAGCGTTGAGGGCAGGCACACAGATACGCAGTATTTT. This codes for CSVEGRHTDTQYF.

The J gene is TRBJ2-3, the V gene TRBV19, with 7 positions matching TRBD2. This CDR3 comprises 15 residues. V trimming: 5 bases; J trimming: 2 bases; junction bases outside the gene matches: 7. Per germline, CDR1 LNHDA and CDR2 SQIVND (reference sequence). CDR3 region: CASSSPSGLTDTQYF. In DNA, the CDR3 is TGTGCCAGTAGTTCCCCTAGCGGCCTCACAGATACGCAGTATTTT.

This chain links TRBV6-1 with TRBJ1-4, with 7 bases identical to TRBD1. The CDR3 consists of 13 residues. Germline CDR1 MNHNS, CDR2 SASEGT. Trimming at V came to 4 bases and at J to 8 bases, leaving 4 bases not matched to a gene. CDR3 sequence reads: CASSGGGGEKLFF. Here the CDR3 DNA reads TGTGCCAGCAGTGGAGGGGGCGGCGAAAAACTGTTTTTT.

The chain uses TRBV5-6 and TRBJ1-5; D not resolved. The CDR3 is made up of 12 amino acids. V was shortened by 3 bases and J by 10 bases, with 11 bases between the two germline ends. Per the germline V gene, CDR1 is SGHDT and CDR2 is YYEEEE. The DNA for the CDR3 is TGTGCCAGCAGCTCCAAAAGTGGCCCCCAGCATTTT. Translation: CASSSKSGPQHF.